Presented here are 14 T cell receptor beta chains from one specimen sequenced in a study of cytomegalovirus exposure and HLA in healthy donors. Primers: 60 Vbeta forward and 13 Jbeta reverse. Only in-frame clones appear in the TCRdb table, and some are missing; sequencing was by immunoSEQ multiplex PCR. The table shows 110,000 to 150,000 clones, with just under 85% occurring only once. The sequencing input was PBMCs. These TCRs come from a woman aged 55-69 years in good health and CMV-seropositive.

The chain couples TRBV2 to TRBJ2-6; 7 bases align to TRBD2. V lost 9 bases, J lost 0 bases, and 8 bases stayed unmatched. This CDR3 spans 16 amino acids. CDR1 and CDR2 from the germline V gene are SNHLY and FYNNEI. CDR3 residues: CASGGDRSSGANVLTF. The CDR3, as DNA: TGTGCCAGTGGGGGGGACCGTAGCTCTGGGGCCAACGTCCTGACTTTC.

CDR3 amino acids: CASSLKLTPYNEQFF. In DNA, the CDR3 is TGTGCCAGCAGCTTAAAACTTACCCCCTACAATGAGCAGTTCTTC. V is TRBV7-3 and J is TRBJ2-1; D call uncertain. Germline values: CDR1 SGHTA, CDR2 FQGTGA. Trimming took 1 base from V and 2 from J, leaving 9 bases between them. The CDR3 has 15 residues.

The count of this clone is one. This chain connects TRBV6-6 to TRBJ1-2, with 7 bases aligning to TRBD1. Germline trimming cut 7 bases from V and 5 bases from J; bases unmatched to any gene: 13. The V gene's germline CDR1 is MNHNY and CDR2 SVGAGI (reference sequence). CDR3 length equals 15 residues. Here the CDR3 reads CASTKGGSGGYGYTF. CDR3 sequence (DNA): TGTGCCAGCACCAAGGGGGGATCAGGGGGTTATGGCTACACCTTC.

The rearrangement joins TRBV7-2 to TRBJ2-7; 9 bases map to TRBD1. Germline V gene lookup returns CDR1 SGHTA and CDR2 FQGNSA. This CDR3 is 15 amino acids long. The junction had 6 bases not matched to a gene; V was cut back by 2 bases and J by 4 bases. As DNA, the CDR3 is TGTGCCAGCAGCTTATCACCGGGACAGGGTTACGAGCAGTACTTC. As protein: CASSLSPGQGYEQYF.

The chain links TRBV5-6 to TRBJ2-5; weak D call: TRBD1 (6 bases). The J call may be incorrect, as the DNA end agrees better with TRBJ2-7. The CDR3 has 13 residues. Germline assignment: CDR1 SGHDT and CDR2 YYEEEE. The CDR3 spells CASSLGGHYEQYF. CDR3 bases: TGTGCCAGCAGCTTGGGGGGGCACTACGAGCAGTACTTC.

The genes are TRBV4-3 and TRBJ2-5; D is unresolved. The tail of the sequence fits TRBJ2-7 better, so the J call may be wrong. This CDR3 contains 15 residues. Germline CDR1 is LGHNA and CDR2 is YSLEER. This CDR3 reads CASSQVLDSTYEQYF. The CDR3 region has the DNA TGCGCCAGCAGCCAAGTTCTAGATTCGACCTACGAGCAGTACTTC.

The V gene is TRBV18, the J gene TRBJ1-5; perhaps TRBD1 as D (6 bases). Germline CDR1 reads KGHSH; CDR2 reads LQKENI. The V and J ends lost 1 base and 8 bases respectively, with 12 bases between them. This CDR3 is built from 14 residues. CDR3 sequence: CASSPQSGVKPQHF. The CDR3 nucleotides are TGTGCCAGCTCACCACAGTCAGGGGTTAAGCCCCAGCATTTT.

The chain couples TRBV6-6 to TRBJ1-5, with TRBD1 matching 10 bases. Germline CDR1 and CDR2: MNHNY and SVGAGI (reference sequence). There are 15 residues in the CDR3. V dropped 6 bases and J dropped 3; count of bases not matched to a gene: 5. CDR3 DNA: TGTGCCAGCAGACGGGACAGGGGAGACAATCAGCCCCAGCATTTT. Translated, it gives CASRRDRGDNQPQHF.

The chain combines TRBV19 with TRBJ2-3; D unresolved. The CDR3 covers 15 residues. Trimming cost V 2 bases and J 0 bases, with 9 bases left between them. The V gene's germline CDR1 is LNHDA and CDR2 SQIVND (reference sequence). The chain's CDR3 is CASSIRPGSTDTQYF. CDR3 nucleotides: TGTGCCAGTAGTATACGACCCGGGAGCACAGATACGCAGTATTTT.

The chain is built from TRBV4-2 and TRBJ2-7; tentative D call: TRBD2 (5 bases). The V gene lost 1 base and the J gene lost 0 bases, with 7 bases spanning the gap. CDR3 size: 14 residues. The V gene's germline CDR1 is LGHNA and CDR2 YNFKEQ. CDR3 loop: CASSQVGSSYEQYF. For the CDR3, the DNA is TGTGCCAGCAGCCAAGTTGGGAGCTCCTACGAGCAGTACTTC.

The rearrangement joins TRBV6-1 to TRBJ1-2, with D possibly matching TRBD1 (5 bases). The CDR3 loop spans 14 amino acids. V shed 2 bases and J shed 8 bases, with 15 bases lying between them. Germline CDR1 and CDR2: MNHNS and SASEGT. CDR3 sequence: CASSEFQGWYGYTF. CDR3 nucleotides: TGTGCCAGCAGTGAATTCCAGGGCTGGTACGGCTACACCTTC.

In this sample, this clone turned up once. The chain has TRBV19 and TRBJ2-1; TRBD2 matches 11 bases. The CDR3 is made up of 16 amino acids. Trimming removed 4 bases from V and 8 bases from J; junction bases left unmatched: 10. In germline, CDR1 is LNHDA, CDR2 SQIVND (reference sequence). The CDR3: CASSRLAGGIVDEQFF. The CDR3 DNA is TGTGCCAGTAGTAGGCTAGCGGGAGGTATCGTAGATGAGCAGTTCTTC. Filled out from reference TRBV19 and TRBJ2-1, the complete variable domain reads DGGITQSPKYLFRKEGQNVTLSCEQNLNHDAMYWYRQDPGQGLRLIYYSQIVNDFQKGDIAEGYSVSREKKESFPLTVTSAQKNPTAFYLCASSRLAGGIVDEQFFGPGTRLTVL.

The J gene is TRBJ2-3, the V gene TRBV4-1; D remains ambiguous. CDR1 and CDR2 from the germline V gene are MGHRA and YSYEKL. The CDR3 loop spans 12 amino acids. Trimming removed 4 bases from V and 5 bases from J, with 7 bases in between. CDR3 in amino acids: CASSPPGDTQYF. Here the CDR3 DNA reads TGCGCCAGCAGCCCACCAGGAGATACGCAGTATTTT.

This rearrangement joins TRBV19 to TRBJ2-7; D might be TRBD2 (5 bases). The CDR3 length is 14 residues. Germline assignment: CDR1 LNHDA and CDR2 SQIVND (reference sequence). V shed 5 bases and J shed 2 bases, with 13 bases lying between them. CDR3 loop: CASSFPDGTYEQYF. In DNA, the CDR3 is TGTGCCAGTAGTTTCCCGGACGGGACCTACGAGCAGTACTTC. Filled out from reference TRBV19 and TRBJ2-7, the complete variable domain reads DGGITQSPKYLFRKEGQNVTLSCEQNLNHDAMYWYRQDPGQGLRLIYYSQIVNDFQKGDIAEGYSVSREKKESFPLTVTSAQKNPTAFYLCASSFPDGTYEQYFGPGTRLTVT.